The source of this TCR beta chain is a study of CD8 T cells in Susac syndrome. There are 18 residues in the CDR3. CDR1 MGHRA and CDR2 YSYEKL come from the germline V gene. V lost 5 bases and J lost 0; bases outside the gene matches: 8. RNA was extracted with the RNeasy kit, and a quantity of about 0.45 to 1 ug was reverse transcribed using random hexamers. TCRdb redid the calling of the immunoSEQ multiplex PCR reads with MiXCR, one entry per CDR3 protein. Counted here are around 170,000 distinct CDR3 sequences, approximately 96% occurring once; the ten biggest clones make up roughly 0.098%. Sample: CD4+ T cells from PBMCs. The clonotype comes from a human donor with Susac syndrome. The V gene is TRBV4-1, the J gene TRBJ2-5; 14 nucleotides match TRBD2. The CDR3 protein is CASSSRLAGGSYQETQYF. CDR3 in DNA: TGCGCCAGCAGCTCCCGACTAGCGGGGGGGTCATACCAAGAGACCCAGTACTTC.